This TCR beta chain stems from a study of T cell responses to AZD1222 COVID-19 vaccine. General study points: White British people made up most donors, females outnumbered males, and clonal diversity was possibly underestimated. Of spike-specific TCRs, nearly half reportedly target regions left unmutated in variants.

CDR1 is SGHDN, CDR2 FVKESK, per germline. The CDR3 runs 13 residues. Trimming left V 1 base short and J 8 bases short, with 11 bases between. Measured with immunoSEQ multiplex PCR; TCRdb has only the in-frame clones, and not every one. Found here are 130,000 or so clones, 85% to 90% of them singletons; the top ten hold approximately 28%. Of note for this clone: The antigen remains unidentified.

Sample: peripheral blood, taken on day 0 of AZD1222 vaccination. The J gene is TRBJ1-2, the V gene TRBV14; D gene unclear. The clonotype was recovered from an adult in good health. The CDR3 DNA sequence: TGTGCCAGCAGCCAAGTGAGTACGGGAGGCTACACCTTC. Protein: CASSQVSTGGYTF. The full variable domain, with the rest looked up from reference TRBV14 and TRBJ1-2, is EAGVTQFPSHSVIEKGQTVTLRCDPISGHDNLYWYRRVMGKEIKFLLHFVKESKQDESGMPNNRFLAERTGGTYSTLKVQPAELEDSGVYFCASSQVSTGGYTFGSGTRLTVV.